Below are 31 T cell receptor beta chains sequenced from a single sample in a study of STAT5B mutations in CD4+ large granular lymphocyte leukemia. Assay: immunoSEQ multiplex PCR; the TCRdb copy retains only in-frame clones and omits some. This table has some 35,000 clones, 69% appearing once. The sequenced material came from CD4+ T cells from blood buffy coats. The receptors stem from a human donor in good health.

This clone was seen a few times. This chain uses TRBV29-1 with TRBJ1-4; no clear D. The CDR3 is made up of 11 amino acids. Germline CDR1 and CDR2: SQVTM and ANQGSEA. The V end lost 4 bases, the J end lost 7 bases, and 7 bases lay between the germline ends. The CDR3 reads CSVGDGEKLFF. CDR3 DNA: TGCAGCGTTGGTGATGGTGAAAAACTGTTTTTT.

The V gene is TRBV2, the J gene TRBJ2-1, with D unresolved. Deletions cut 6 bases from V and 9 bases from J, with 9 bases between. The CDR3 totals 11 residues. Per the germline V gene, CDR1 is SNHLY and CDR2 is FYNNEI. CDR3 sequence (DNA): TGTGCCAGCAGGAGTGCTGGTGAGCAGTTCTTC. Translating gives CASRSAGEQFF.

The rearrangement joins TRBV2 to TRBJ2-3, with D maybe TRBD1 (6 bases). The CDR3 is made up of 13 amino acids. Germline V CDR1 and CDR2: SNHLY, FYNNEI. Between the trimmed V and J ends, which lost 3 bases and 6 bases, there was a span of 10 bases. The CDR3 bases are TGTGCCAGCAGTGAGACAGGTTGGGATACGCAGTATTTT. Residues: CASSETGWDTQYF.

In its sample, this clone was seen once. The chain uses TRBV19 and TRBJ1-1; 7 nucleotides line up with TRBD1. The CDR3 is 13 amino acids. Losses at the gene ends were 4 bases for V and 3 bases for J; bases not matched to a gene: 2. CDR1 is LNHDA and CDR2 is SQIVND in the germline V gene (reference sequence). The CDR3 DNA sequence: TGTGCCAGTAGTAAAGACAGGGACACTGAAGCTTTCTTT. Its protein is CASSKDRDTEAFF.

V and J are TRBV18 and TRBJ2-3; tentatively, D is TRBD1 or TRBD2 (5 bases each). Germline assignment: CDR1 KGHSH and CDR2 LQKENI. The CDR3 contains 16 residues. V was shortened by 5 bases and J by 1 base, with 16 bases between the two germline ends. CDR3: CASSLTGALGTDTQYF. The CDR3 nucleotides are TGTGCCAGCTCATTGACCGGGGCGCTCGGCACAGATACGCAGTATTTT.

This rearrangement joins TRBV10-3 to TRBJ2-5, with unresolved D. The germline V gene has CDR1 ENHRY and CDR2 SYGVKD. The CDR3 length is 13 residues. Deletions cut 5 bases from V and 2 bases from J, with 9 bases between. CDR3 sequence: CAISSGLQETQYF. The CDR3 DNA is TGTGCCATCAGTTCAGGTCTTCAAGAGACCCAGTACTTC.

The table lists this clone with a few counts. The chain has TRBV2 and TRBJ2-5, with unresolved D. Per the germline V gene, CDR1 is SNHLY and CDR2 is FYNNEI. V was clipped by 3 bases and J by 2 bases, with 7 bases between them. The CDR3 is 13 amino acids. The CDR3, as DNA: TGTGCCAGCAGTGAGGTCCAACAAGAGACCCAGTACTTC. Its translation is CASSEVQQETQYF.

The chain joins TRBV9 to TRBJ1-6; perhaps TRBD1 as D (6 bases). The V gene lost 0 bases and the J gene lost 10 bases, with 11 bases spanning the gap. This CDR3 has 14 amino acids. CDR1 and CDR2 (germline): SGDLS, YYNGEE. The CDR3 nucleotides read TGTGCCAGCAGCGTAGAGGGGGAGGGCTCACCCCTCCACTTT. It codes for CASSVEGEGSPLHF.

V is TRBV30 and J is TRBJ2-3, with 7 nucleotides matching TRBD2. The CDR3 is made up of 14 amino acids. The V gene end was trimmed by 4 bases and the J gene end by 2 bases; junction bases not matched to a gene: 6. Germline V CDR1 and CDR2: GTSNPN, SVGIG (reference sequence). The CDR3 nucleotides are TGTGCCTGGAACAAGCGGGGTTTCACAGATACGCAGTATTTT. It is translated as CAWNKRGFTDTQYF.

This sequence joins TRBV4-2 and TRBJ2-7; D is unresolved. From germline, CDR1 is LGHNA and CDR2 YNFKEQ. V was pared by 1 base and J by 3 bases, with 7 bases between. The CDR3 spans 13 residues. CDR3 loop: CASSQALVYEQYF. Here the CDR3 DNA reads TGTGCCAGCAGCCAAGCCCTCGTCTACGAGCAGTACTTC.

This sequence joins TRBV30 and TRBJ1-6; weak D call: TRBD1 (6 bases). CDR3 size: 13 residues. V was pared by 4 bases and J by 15 bases, with 19 bases between. Looked up from germline, CDR1 is GTSNPN and CDR2 is SVGIG (reference sequence). The CDR3 sequence is CAWKTFEGGRLHF. CDR3 DNA sequence: TGTGCCTGGAAAACGTTTGAGGGGGGGCGCCTCCACTTT.

The chain employs TRBV18 and TRBJ1-5; D is uncertain. The CDR3 has 13 amino acids. The germline V gene encodes CDR1 KGHSH and CDR2 LQKENI. Trimming took 4 bases from V and 3 from J, leaving 7 bases between them. The CDR3 bases are TGTGCCAGCTCACTAGGGTACAATCAGCCCCAGCATTTT. Protein sequence: CASSLGYNQPQHF.

The chain employs TRBV7-8 and TRBJ1-2; D may be TRBD1 (6 bases). CDR1 and CDR2 (germline): SGHVS, FQNEAQ. The ends were cut back, 3 bases at V and 5 bases at J, with 22 bases in the middle. This CDR3 is built from 17 residues. CDR3 DNA: TGTGCCAGCAGCTTGAGACAGGCCCGAGAAGGGAGTTATGGCTACACCTTC. Amino acids: CASSLRQAREGSYGYTF.

This CDR3 is CASSQPGQGLNEQFF. CDR3 in DNA: TGCGCCAGCAGCCAACCGGGACAGGGGCTAAATGAGCAGTTCTTC. V gene TRBV4-3 combines with J gene TRBJ2-1; 10 nucleotides line up with TRBD1. This CDR3 has 15 amino acids. Trimming at V came to 2 bases and at J to 7 bases, leaving 5 bases not matched to a gene. Germline lookup yields CDR1 LGHNA and CDR2 YSLEER.

J is TRBJ2-7 and V is TRBV15; 8 bases fit TRBD1. Germline V gene lookup returns CDR1 LNHNV and CDR2 YYDKDF (reference sequence). Germline trimming cut 3 bases from V and 5 bases from J; bases unmatched to any gene: 6. This CDR3 comprises 14 residues. CDR3 nucleotide sequence: TGTGCCACCAGCAGTACTAGGACAGGGAACGAGCAGTACTTC. It codes for CATSSTRTGNEQYF.

The gene calls are TRBV5-4 and TRBJ2-7; D ambiguous. In germline, CDR1 is SGHNT, CDR2 YYREEE (reference sequence). This CDR3 contains 12 residues. V was cut by 4 bases and J by 2 bases, with 7 bases left in between. The CDR3 reads CASSMTPYEQYF. Written as DNA, the CDR3 is TGTGCCAGCAGCATGACCCCCTACGAGCAGTACTTC.

J is TRBJ1-1 and V is TRBV6-5; 7 bases align to TRBD1. The CDR3 consists of 14 residues. Unmatched junction bases numbered 8, after V lost 6 bases and J lost 4 bases. CDR1 and CDR2 (germline): MNHEY, SVGAGI. Written as DNA, the CDR3 is TGTGCCAGCAGCCGACAGGGAGACCGCACTGAAGCTTTCTTT. This translates into CASSRQGDRTEAFF.

The CDR3 reads CASSLALSDTQYF. CDR3 bases: TGTGCCAGCAGCTTGGCTCTATCAGATACGCAGTATTTT. The chain recombines TRBV5-4 with TRBJ2-3; no reliable D call. The CDR3 spans 13 residues. The V gene lost 0 bases and the J gene lost 4 bases, with 6 bases spanning the gap. Germline lookup yields CDR1 SGHNT and CDR2 YYREEE (reference sequence).

There are a few counts of this clone. The chain recombines TRBV18 with TRBJ2-7; tentative D call: TRBD1 (5 bases). Trimming took off 1 base at V and 4 bases at J, with 11 bases between the two ends. CDR3 length: 14 residues. CDR1 KGHSH and CDR2 LQKENI come from the germline V gene. CDR3 sequence (DNA): TGTGCCAGCTCACCACAGCCAGGGCTATACGAGCAGTACTTC. Protein product: CASSPQPGLYEQYF.

V and J are TRBV7-9 and TRBJ2-6; a possible D gene is TRBD2 (6 bases). Trimming cost V 1 base and J 4 bases, with 11 bases left between them. Germline CDR1 reads SEHNR; CDR2 reads FQNEAQ (reference sequence). The CDR3 runs to 16 residues. The CDR3 nucleotides read TGTGCCAGCAGCTTAGGTTGGGCGGGGGGGGCCAACGTCCTGACTTTC. Amino acids: CASSLGWAGGANVLTF.

The rearrangement links TRBV2 to TRBJ2-3, with D tentatively TRBD2 (5 bases). Trimming took 6 bases from V and 10 from J, leaving 23 bases between them. Germline CDR1 and CDR2: SNHLY and FYNNEI. The CDR3 has 15 amino acids. The CDR3 reads CASSEGRAELGPQYF. The DNA for the CDR3 is TGTGCCAGCAGCGAGGGTAGGGCAGAGCTGGGTCCGCAGTATTTT.

This rearrangement joins TRBV7-6 to TRBJ2-5, with a possible D match to TRBD1 (6 bases). Germline V gene sequence: CDR1 SGHVS, CDR2 FNYEAQ. With 1 base removed from V and 4 bases from J, the gap between germline ends came to 10 bases. CDR3 length: 14 amino acids. In DNA form, the CDR3 reads TGTGCCAGCAGCTTAGGGGGGCGAGGAGAGACCCAGTACTTC. It codes for CASSLGGRGETQYF.

The CDR3 region is CASSPRDINKYEQYF. CDR3 DNA sequence: TGTGCCAGCAGCCCTAGGGATATAAACAAATACGAGCAGTACTTC. The chain has TRBV5-6 and TRBJ2-7, with D uncertain. The CDR3 extends over 15 amino acids. Germline V gene sequence: CDR1 SGHDT, CDR2 YYEEEE. Trimming pared 4 bases from V and 4 bases from J, leaving 18 bases between.

The chain is built from TRBV19 and TRBJ1-5; 9 nucleotides align to TRBD1. CDR1 LNHDA and CDR2 SQIVND come from the germline V gene (reference sequence). The V gene end was trimmed by 5 bases and the J gene end by 7 bases; junction bases not matched to a gene: 9. The CDR3 runs 15 residues. The CDR3 DNA follows: TGTGCCAGTAGTCCGGGGACAGGGTGGGAGCAGCCCCAGCATTTT. This encodes CASSPGTGWEQPQHF. Together with reference TRBV19 and TRBJ1-5, the CDR3 gives the full variable domain: DGGITQSPKYLFRKEGQNVTLSCEQNLNHDAMYWYRQDPGQGLRLIYYSQIVNDFQKGDIAEGYSVSREKKESFPLTVTSAQKNPTAFYLCASSPGTGWEQPQHFGDGTRLSIL.

The chain joins TRBV5-1 to TRBJ2-1, with 9 bases lining up with TRBD2. The CDR3 totals 15 residues. The V gene's germline CDR1 is SGHRS and CDR2 YFSETQ. Trimming at V came to 6 bases and at J to 7 bases, leaving 11 bases not matched to a gene. The CDR3 DNA reads TGCGCCAGCATGAGATGGGGCGGGGGGGCGAATGAGCAGTTCTTC. This sequence encodes CASMRWGGGANEQFF.

This chain joins TRBV6-1 and TRBJ1-1; D is uncertain. The CDR3 covers 13 residues. From germline, CDR1 is MNHNS and CDR2 SASEGT. V dropped 0 bases and J dropped 0 bases, with 2 bases sitting between them. The chain's CDR3 is CASSEALNTEAFF. The CDR3 DNA reads TGTGCCAGCAGTGAAGCTCTGAACACTGAAGCTTTCTTT.

The chain carries TRBV7-2 and TRBJ2-5; weak D call: TRBD2 (7 bases). V was clipped by 3 bases and J by 5 bases, with 16 bases between them. CDR3 length: 15 amino acids. The germline V gene encodes CDR1 SGHTA and CDR2 FQGNSA. In DNA, the CDR3 is TGTGCCAGCAGCTTGGTTGGGGGGGCCTGGGAGACCCAGTACTTC. Its protein is CASSLVGGAWETQYF.

The chain recombines TRBV18 with TRBJ2-5; 9 bases are shared with TRBD2. Looked up from germline, CDR1 is KGHSH and CDR2 is LQKENI. Unmatched junction bases numbered 0, after V lost 1 base and J lost 0 bases. The CDR3 totals 15 residues. CDR3 DNA sequence: TGTGCCAGCTCACCACGACTAGCGGACCAAGAGACCCAGTACTTC. Protein product: CASSPRLADQETQYF.

The V call is TRBV5-6, the J call TRBJ2-7; either TRBD1 or TRBD2 may supply D (5 bases each). V lost 0 bases to trimming and J lost 4 bases, with 17 bases between them. The CDR3 is 16 residues long. CDR1 is SGHDT, CDR2 YYEEEE, per germline. The CDR3 DNA reads as TGTGCCAGCAGCTTGGTCCCCAGAGGGGCCCGATACGAGCAGTACTTC. Its translation is CASSLVPRGARYEQYF.

The gene calls are TRBV30 and TRBJ1-6, with a tentative D call TRBD1 (5 bases). This CDR3 is built from 14 residues. Germline V lookup: CDR1 GTSNPN, CDR2 SVGIG (reference sequence). Trimming left V 6 bases short and J 10 bases short, with 19 bases between. The CDR3 loop reads CACQGVQLHSPLHF. As DNA, the CDR3 is TGTGCCTGCCAAGGGGTGCAGTTACACTCACCCCTCCACTTT.

This clone came up once. This chain connects TRBV7-7 to TRBJ2-5, with D hard to call. The CDR3 extends over 15 amino acids. Germline V lookup: CDR1 SSHAT, CDR2 FNYEAQ (reference sequence). V lost 5 bases to trimming and J lost 4 bases, with 17 bases between them. The CDR3 coding sequence is TGTGCCAGCAGCGTCGATGGGCGATCCGGAGAGACCCAGTACTTC. As protein: CASSVDGRSGETQYF. Together with reference TRBV7-7 and TRBJ2-5, the CDR3 gives the full variable domain: GAGVSQSPRYKVTKRGQDVTLRCDPISSHATLYWYQQALGQGPEFLTYFNYEAQPDKSGLPSDRFSAERPEGSISTLTIQRTEQRDSAMYRCASSVDGRSGETQYFGPGTRLLVL.